The clone carrying this T cell receptor beta chain was detected many times. This beta chain is a stray sequence in a library constructed for alpha chains; its clone size is not meaningful. TCRdb passed the 5' RACE reads through MiXCR, listing each CDR3 protein once. The sample carries about 10,000 distinct CDR3 sequences, about 4% recorded once. V lost 7 bases to trimming and J lost 6 bases, with 17 bases between them. The CDR3 extends over 14 amino acids. Germline CDR1 reads SGHRS; CDR2 reads YFSETQ. Indicated time point: blood taken at disease recurrence. Extraction of whole RNA from tumor, nontumor lung or frozen PBMC preceded unsorted sequencing. This specimen belongs to a study of spatial heterogeneity in lung cancer.

This sequence was found in a female donor with early-stage non-small cell lung cancer. The sequencing used PBMCs, collected at recurrence. The rearrangement uses TRBV5-1 and TRBJ2-1; D not resolved. CDR3 sequence: CASFKERSVNEQFF. The CDR3 region has the DNA TGCGCCAGCTTCAAAGAAAGAAGTGTCAATGAGCAGTTCTTC.